This T cell receptor (beta chain) came from a study of T cell responses to AZD1222 COVID-19 vaccine. About the research overall: Timing groups of about 4 and about 12 weeks for second doses were pooled.

Germline loops: CDR1 LGHDT, CDR2 YNNKEL (reference sequence). Trimming took off 2 bases at V and 6 bases at J, with 14 bases between the two ends. The CDR3 consists of 14 residues. Details on this clone: Its target is not known.

The study, taken as a whole, reports: Clonal diversity was possibly underestimated, and white British individuals and females predominated among donors.

Sequencing used immunoSEQ multiplex PCR; TCRdb keeps in-frame clones, though not all of them. This table has about 120,000 clones, roughly 84% appearing once. The chain couples TRBV3-1 (or the pseudogene TRBV3-2) to TRBJ2-7; D tentatively fits TRBD1 or TRBD2 (6 bases each). The sequence derives from an adult in good health. Sequencing was performed on peripheral blood, taken on day 0 of AZD1222 vaccination. In DNA form, the CDR3 reads TGTGCCAGCAGCCAAAGGGGGGCAACGGGCGAGCAGTACTTC. Translated: CASSQRGATGEQYF.